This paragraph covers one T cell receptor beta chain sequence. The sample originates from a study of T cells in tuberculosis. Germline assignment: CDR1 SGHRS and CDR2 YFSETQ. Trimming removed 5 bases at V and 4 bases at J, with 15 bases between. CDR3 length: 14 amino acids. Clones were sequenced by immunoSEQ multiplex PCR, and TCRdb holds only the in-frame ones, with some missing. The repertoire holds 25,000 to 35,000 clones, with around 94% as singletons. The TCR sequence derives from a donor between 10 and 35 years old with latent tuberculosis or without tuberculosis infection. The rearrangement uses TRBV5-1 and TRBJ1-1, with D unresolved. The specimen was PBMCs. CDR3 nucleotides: TGCGCCAGCAGGGACCCCGGGGAGGGCACTGAAGCTTTCTTT. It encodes CASRDPGEGTEAFF.